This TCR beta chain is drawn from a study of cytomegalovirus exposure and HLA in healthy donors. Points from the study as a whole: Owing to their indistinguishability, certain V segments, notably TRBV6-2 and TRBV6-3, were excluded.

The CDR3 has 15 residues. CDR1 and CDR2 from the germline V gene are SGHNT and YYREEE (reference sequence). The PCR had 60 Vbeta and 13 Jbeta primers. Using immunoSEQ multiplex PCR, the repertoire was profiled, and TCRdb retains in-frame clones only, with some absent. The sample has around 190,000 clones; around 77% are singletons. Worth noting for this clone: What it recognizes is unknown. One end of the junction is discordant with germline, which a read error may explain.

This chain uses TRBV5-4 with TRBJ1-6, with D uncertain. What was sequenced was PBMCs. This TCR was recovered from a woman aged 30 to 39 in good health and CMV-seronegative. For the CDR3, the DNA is TGTGCCAGCAGGCCCTGGTCGAACTATGATTCACCCCTCCACTTT. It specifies CASRPWSNYDSPLHF. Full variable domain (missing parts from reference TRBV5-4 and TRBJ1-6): ETGVTQSPTHLIKTRGQQVTLRCSSQSGHNTVSWYQQALGQGPQFIFQYYREEENGRGNFPPRFSGLQFPNYSSELNVNALELDDSALYLCASRPWSNYDSPLHFGNGTRLTVT.